This T cell receptor (beta chain) appears in the sequencing data of a study of tumor-infiltrating lymphocytes in primary liver carcinoma. Study-level background: Those sampled were patients whose primary liver carcinoma was treated by surgical resection.

Germline CDR1 is SGHNT and CDR2 is YENEEA. There are 15 residues in the CDR3. TCR beta cDNA was made from 450 to 600 ng total RNA with a constant-region primer. What produced the TCR beta libraries was three nested multiplex PCR rounds using slightly modified ARM-PCR. Both of the initial two PCR rounds ran for around 9 cycles and employed TRBV1-TRBV30 forward primers alongside a C-beta reverse primer. Each CDR3 protein is one row after TCRdb ran MiXCR on the multiplex PCR reads. The data contain approximately 210,000 distinct CDR3 sequences, approximately 65% of them singletons. Comments on this clonotype: Its cognate antigen is unknown. One junction end disagrees with the germline gene, perhaps due to a read error.

The blood RNA (from unsorted whole blood) was obtained, and germline DNA was also extracted. The researchers drew approximately 4 milliliters of peripheral blood before surgery. Study-wide results and limits: Reduced overlap was seen in tumor-adjacent and tumor-blood pairs versus tumor region pairs.

Sequenced input: peripheral blood. The TCR comes from an older woman with primary liver carcinoma and hepatitis B virus infection. The chain employs TRBV11-3 and TRBJ2-1, with 9 bases fitting TRBD1. CDR3 in DNA: TGTGCCAACAGCTTAAGGACAGGGGCCTACAATGAGCAGCTCTTC. Translation gives CANSLRTGAYNEQLF.